The source of this T cell receptor beta chain is a study of cytomegalovirus exposure and HLA in healthy donors. With 60 Vbeta and 13 Jbeta primers, the PCR was carried out. The data were produced by immunoSEQ multiplex PCR, yet TCRdb's version contains in-frame clones alone and is incomplete. Reported are around 75,000 clones; the ten largest clones contain about an eighth. Germline CDR1 LNHDA, CDR2 SQIVND (reference sequence). This CDR3 is 15 amino acids long. The J segment lost 4 bases and the V segment lost 6 bases, leaving 9 bases of the junction unmatched. The sequence was collected from a man aged 50 or older in good health and CMV-seropositive. Sequencing used PBMCs. The J gene is TRBJ2-1, the V gene TRBV19; 7 nucleotides match TRBD2. This chain's CDR3 is CASSRTSALYNEQFF. For the CDR3, the DNA is TGTGCCAGTAGCCGAACTAGCGCCCTTTACAATGAGCAGTTCTTC.